This entry is about one TCR beta chain. What it binds is not known. This specimen belongs to a study of cytomegalovirus exposure and HLA in healthy donors. Amplification used 60 Vbeta primers and 13 Jbeta primers. The data were produced by immunoSEQ multiplex PCR, yet TCRdb's version contains in-frame clones alone and is incomplete. The data show approximately 140,000 clones, roughly 79% seen once. Unmatched junction bases numbered 3, after V lost 4 bases and J lost 2 bases. Germline values: CDR1 MNHEY, CDR2 SVGAGI. The CDR3 length is 14 residues. Study conclusions and caveats: Per published accounts, TCR beta sequences correctly predicted the HLA-A and HLA-B alleles of most subjects.

The sequenced sample was PBMCs. The chain links TRBV6-5 to TRBJ2-3; 7 nucleotides line up with TRBD2. The origin of this receptor is a woman aged 40 to 49 in good health and CMV-seronegative. The CDR3 here is CASSLRDYTDTQYF. As DNA, the CDR3 is TGTGCCAGCAGTTTGCGGGACTACACAGATACGCAGTATTTT.